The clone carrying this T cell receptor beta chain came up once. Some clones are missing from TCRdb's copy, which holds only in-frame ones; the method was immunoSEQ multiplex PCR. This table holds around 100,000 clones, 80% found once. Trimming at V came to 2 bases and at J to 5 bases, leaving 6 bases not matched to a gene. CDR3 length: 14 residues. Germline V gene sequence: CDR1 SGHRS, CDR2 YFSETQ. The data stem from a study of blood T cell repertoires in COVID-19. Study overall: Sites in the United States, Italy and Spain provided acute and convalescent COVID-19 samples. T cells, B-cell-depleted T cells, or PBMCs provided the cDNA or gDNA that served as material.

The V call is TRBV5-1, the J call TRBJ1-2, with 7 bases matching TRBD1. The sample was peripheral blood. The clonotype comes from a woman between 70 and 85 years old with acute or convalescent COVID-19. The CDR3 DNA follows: TGCGCCAGCAGCTTACAGGGGACTCGGTATGGCTACACCTTC. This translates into CASSLQGTRYGYTF. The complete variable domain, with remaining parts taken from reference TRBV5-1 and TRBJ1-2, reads KAGVTQTPRYLIKTRGQQVTLSCSPISGHRSVSWYQQTPGQGLQFLFEYFSETQRNKGNFPGRFSGRQFSNSRSEMNVSTLELGDSALYLCASSLQGTRYGYTFGSGTRLTVV.